This is a list of T cell receptor beta chains from one sample in a study of cytomegalovirus exposure and HLA in healthy donors. TCRdb's table, derived via immunoSEQ multiplex PCR, lists solely in-frame clones and lacks some. The table lists around 130,000 clones, 80% of them singletons. The sequenced material came from PBMCs. The receptors come from a man aged 25 to 40 in good health and CMV-seronegative. Both conserved end residues are part of each CDR3. The D gene is left open where the match is weak. Some rows mark clone size as missing; the rest say once, few, many or name a class of expanded clone.

>TRBV5-1|TRBJ1-5|.|TRBD1
TGCGCCAGCAGCGCTGGGACAGGGAATCAGCCCCAGCATTTT
CASSAGTGNQPQHF
>TRBV5-1|TRBJ2-1|.|.
TGCGCCAGCAGCTTGGGGCAGGACAATGAGCAGTTCTTC
CASSLGQDNEQFF
>TRBV7-2|TRBJ2-5|.|.
TGTGCCAGCAGCTTAGACAGGGACCAAGAGACCCAGTACTTC
CASSLDRDQETQYF
>TRBV27|TRBJ1-1|few|.
TGTGCCAGCAGTTTAGGAGGGCAAGGTATGGCTTTCTTT
CASSLGGQGMAFF
>TRBV6-5|TRBJ2-7|.|.
TGTGCCAGCCGGAGAGGTTATGCCTACGAGCAGTACTTC
CASRRGYAYEQYF
>TRBV14|TRBJ2-1|.|TRBD2
TGTGCCAGCAGCCGTCGGACTAGCGGGAGCTCCTACAATGAGCAGTTCTTC
CASSRRTSGSSYNEQFF
>TRBV11-2|TRBJ2-2|few|TRBD2
TGTGCCAGCAGCTTCCGGACTAGCGGAGGACCGAACACCGGGGAGCTGTTTTTT
CASSFRTSGGPNTGELFF
>TRBV7-6|TRBJ2-5|.|.
TGTGCCAGCAGCTTAGGGGGCTGGGAGACCCAGTACTTC
CASSLGGWETQYF
>TRBV10-3|TRBJ2-5|.|.
TGTGCCATCAGTGATGGACAGCAAGAGACCCAGTACTTC
CAISDGQQETQYF
>TRBV5-1|TRBJ2-1|.|TRBD1
TGCGCCAGCAGCTTGGGTGGGACAGCATACAATGAGCAGTTCTTC
CASSLGGTAYNEQFF
>TRBV6-1|TRBJ2-2|.|.
TGTGCCGGGGCTCGATGGACCGGGGAGCTGTTTTTT
CAGARWTGELFF
>TRBV27|TRBJ2-7|.|TRBD2
TGTGCCAGCAGTTTGGGCCTAGCGGGATCGGGTGAGCAGTACTTC
CASSLGLAGSGEQYF
>TRBV5-6|TRBJ2-4|.|TRBD2
TGTGCCAGCAGCTTGGAATGGCGGGAGGGCCTCGAGAACATTCAGTACTTC
CASSLEWREGLENIQYF
>TRBV5-4|TRBJ2-7|many|TRBD1
TGTGCCAGCAGCTACACAGGGGCGGACGAGCAGTACTTC
CASSYTGADEQYF
>TRBV9|TRBJ2-3|.|.
TGTGCCAGCTTGCCCTTAGCGGTCGGGAGCACAGATACGCAGTATTTT
CASLPLAVGSTDTQYF
>TRBV6-5|TRBJ1-2|.|TRBD1
TGTGCCAGCATGCAGGGGGGCGGCTACACCTTC
CASMQGGGYTF
>TRBV27|TRBJ2-3|.|TRBD2
TGTGCCAGCATGGCCCCCGTTGCGGGAGGCGCCACAGATACGCAGTATTTT
CASMAPVAGGATDTQYF
>TRBV11-1|TRBJ2-7|.|TRBD1
TGTGCCAGCAGCCCCGGGACAGGGTCAACCTACGAGCAGTACTTC
CASSPGTGSTYEQYF
>TRBV20-1|TRBJ1-5|.|.
TGCAGTGCTACCCTGAATCAGCCCCAGCATTTT
CSATLNQPQHF
>TRBV12-5|TRBJ2-1|.|.
TGTGCTAGTGGTTCTGGACAGACTTCCTACAATGAGCAGTTCTTC
CASGSGQTSYNEQFF
>TRBV9|TRBJ2-6|.|.
TGTGCCAGCAGCGTAGAAGGGGCCCCCCTCGGGGCCAACGTCCTGACTTTC
CASSVEGAPLGANVLTF
>TRBV5-4|TRBJ2-5|.|TRBD1
TGTGCCAGCAGCTCCCCGGGCAGGGGGGAGACCCAGTACTTC
CASSSPGRGETQYF
>TRBV5-1|TRBJ1-6|.|.
TGCGCCAGCAGCTTGGAAGGGGCTAATTCACCCCTCCACTTT
CASSLEGANSPLHF
>TRBV28|TRBJ1-1|few|.
TGTGCCAGCAGCGCCATTACAGGGTATCATACTGAAGCTTTCTTT
CASSAITGYHTEAFF
>TRBV28|TRBJ2-4|.|.
TGTGCCAGCAGTTTCCCCCCAGGGGTAGCCAAAAACATTCAGTACTTC
CASSFPPGVAKNIQYF
>TRBV7-9|TRBJ2-3|few|TRBD2
TGTGCCAGCAGCTTTCCGACTAGCGGGGGCGATACGCAGTATTTT
CASSFPTSGGDTQYF
>TRBV7-2|TRBJ2-3|.|.
TGTGCCAGCAGCTTAGCGAGGGACACAGATACGCAGTATTTT
CASSLARDTDTQYF
>TRBV5-8|TRBJ1-5|.|TRBD1
TGTGCCAGCAGCTTGGGGGACAGAGACACCCCCCAGCATTTT
CASSLGDRDTPQHF
>TRBV7-8|TRBJ1-1|.|TRBD1
TGTGCCAGCAGCTTGGAATCCAGGGGGACTGAAGCTTTCTTT
CASSLESRGTEAFF
>TRBV5-1|TRBJ2-7|.|TRBD2
TGCGCCAGCAGCTTGGTTAGCGGGGGACTCGAGCAGTACTTC
CASSLVSGGLEQYF
>TRBV4-1|TRBJ2-1|.|TRBD2
TGCGCCAGCAGCCAAGATCGGACTAGCGGGCACAATGAGCAGTTCTTC
CASSQDRTSGHNEQFF
>TRBV7-2|TRBJ1-4|.|.
TGTGCCAGCAGCCAGGTTTGGGGGCGCGGTCGAGAAAAACTGTTTTTT
CASSQVWGRGREKLFF
>TRBV9|TRBJ2-2|.|TRBD2
TGTGCCAGCAGCGTAGGGGGAGGGGCGAACACCGGGGAGCTGTTTTTT
CASSVGGGANTGELFF
>TRBV4-3|TRBJ2-3|.|.
TGCGCCAGCAGCCAAGATTACGATAGGCGGAATTATTTT
CASSQDYDRRNYF
>TRBV10-1|TRBJ1-6|.|TRBD1
TGCGCCAGCGCCAGGACAGGGAGAAGTGATTCACCCCTCCACTTT
CASARTGRSDSPLHF